The clone carrying this TCR beta chain has a single count. The antigen remains undetermined. The CDR3 sequence is 16 residues long. Germline CDR1 and CDR2: SGHRS and YFSETQ. V was pared by 4 bases and J by 4 bases, with 5 bases of the junction left unmatched. This record belongs to a study of glioma-infiltrating T cells after dendritic cell vaccination. Profiling relied on immunoSEQ multiplex PCR, and the TCRdb table lists in-frame clones only, not all of them. The sample shows 75,000 to 100,000 clones, 79% of them seen only once. Study-level points and caveats: Survival was not directly related to TCR clonality in these patients.

This material consisted of blood, taken before dendritic cell vaccination. This clonotype was obtained from a human donor with glioblastoma. This chain connects TRBV5-1 to TRBJ2-1; 13 bases agree with TRBD2. CDR3 nucleotide sequence: TGCGCCAGCAGCCTACTAGCGGGAGGGGGGTACAATGAGCAGTTCTTC. Encoded protein: CASSLLAGGGYNEQFF.